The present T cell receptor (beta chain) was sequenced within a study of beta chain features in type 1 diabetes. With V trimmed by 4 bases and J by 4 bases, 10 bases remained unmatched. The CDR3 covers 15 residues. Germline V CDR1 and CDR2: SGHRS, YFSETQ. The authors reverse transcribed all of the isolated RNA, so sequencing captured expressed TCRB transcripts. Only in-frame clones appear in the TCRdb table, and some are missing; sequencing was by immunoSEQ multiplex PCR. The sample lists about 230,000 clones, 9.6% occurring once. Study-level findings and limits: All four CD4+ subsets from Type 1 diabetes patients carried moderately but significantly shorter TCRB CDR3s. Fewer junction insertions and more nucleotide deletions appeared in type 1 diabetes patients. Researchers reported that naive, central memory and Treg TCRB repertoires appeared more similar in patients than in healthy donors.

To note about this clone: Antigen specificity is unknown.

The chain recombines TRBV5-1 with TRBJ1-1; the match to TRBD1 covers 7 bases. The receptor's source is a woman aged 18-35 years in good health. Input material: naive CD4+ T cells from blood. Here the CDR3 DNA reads TGCGCCAGCAGCCCGAGGACAGGTGGCGGCACTGAAGCTTTCTTT. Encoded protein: CASSPRTGGGTEAFF. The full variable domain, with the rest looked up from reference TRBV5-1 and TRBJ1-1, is KAGVTQTPRYLIKTRGQQVTLSCSPISGHRSVSWYQQTPGQGLQFLFEYFSETQRNKGNFPGRFSGRQFSNSRSEMNVSTLELGDSALYLCASSPRTGGGTEAFFGQGTRLTVV.